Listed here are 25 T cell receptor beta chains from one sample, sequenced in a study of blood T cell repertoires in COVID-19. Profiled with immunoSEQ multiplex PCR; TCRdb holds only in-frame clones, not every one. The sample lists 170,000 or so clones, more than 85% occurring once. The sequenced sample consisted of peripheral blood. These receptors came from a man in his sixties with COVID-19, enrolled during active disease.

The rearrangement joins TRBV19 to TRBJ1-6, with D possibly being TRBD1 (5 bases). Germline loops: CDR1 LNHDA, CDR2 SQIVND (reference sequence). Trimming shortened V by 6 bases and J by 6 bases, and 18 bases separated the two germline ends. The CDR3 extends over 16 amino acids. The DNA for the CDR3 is TGTGCCAGTAGAATGGGGGGTTTCGGTTCTAATTCACCCCTCCACTTT. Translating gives CASRMGGFGSNSPLHF.

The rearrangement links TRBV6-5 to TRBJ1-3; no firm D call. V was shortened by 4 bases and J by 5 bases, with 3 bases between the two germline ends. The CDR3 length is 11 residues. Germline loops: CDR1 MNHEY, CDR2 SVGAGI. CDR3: CASSFRNTIYF. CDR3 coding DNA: TGTGCCAGCAGTTTCAGAAACACCATATATTTT.

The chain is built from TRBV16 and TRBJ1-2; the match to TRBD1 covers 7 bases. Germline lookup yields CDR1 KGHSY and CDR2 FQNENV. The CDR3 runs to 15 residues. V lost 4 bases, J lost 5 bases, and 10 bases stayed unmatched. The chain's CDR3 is CASSRDGKGAYGYTF. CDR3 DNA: TGTGCCAGCAGCCGGGACGGAAAGGGGGCGTATGGCTACACCTTC.

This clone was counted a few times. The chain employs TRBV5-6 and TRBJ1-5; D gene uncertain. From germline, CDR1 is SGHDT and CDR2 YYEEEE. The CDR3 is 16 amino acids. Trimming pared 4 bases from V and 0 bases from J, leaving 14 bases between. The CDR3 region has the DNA TGTGCCAGCAGCCTGGGGAGGGCCTATAGCAATCAGCCCCAGCATTTT. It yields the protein CASSLGRAYSNQPQHF.

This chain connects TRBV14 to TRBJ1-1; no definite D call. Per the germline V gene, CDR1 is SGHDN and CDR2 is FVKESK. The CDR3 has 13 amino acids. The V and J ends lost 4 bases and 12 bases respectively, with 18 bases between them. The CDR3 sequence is CASSLSVGKRTFF. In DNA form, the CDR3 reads TGTGCCAGCAGCCTCAGCGTTGGCAAGAGAACTTTCTTT.

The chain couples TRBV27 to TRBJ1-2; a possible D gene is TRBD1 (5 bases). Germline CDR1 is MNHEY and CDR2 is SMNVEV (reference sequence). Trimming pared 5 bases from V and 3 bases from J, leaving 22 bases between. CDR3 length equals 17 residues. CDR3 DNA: TGTGCCAGCAGTCCCGACCCCCGTCGGGCGGGGGACTATGGCTACACCTTC. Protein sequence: CASSPDPRRAGDYGYTF.

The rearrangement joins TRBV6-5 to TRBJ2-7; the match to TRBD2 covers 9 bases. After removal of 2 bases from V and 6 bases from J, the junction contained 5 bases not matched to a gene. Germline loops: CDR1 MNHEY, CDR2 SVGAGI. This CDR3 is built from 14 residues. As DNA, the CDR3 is TGTGCCAGCAGTTACGGGACTAGCAGAGCCGAGCAGTACTTC. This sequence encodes CASSYGTSRAEQYF.

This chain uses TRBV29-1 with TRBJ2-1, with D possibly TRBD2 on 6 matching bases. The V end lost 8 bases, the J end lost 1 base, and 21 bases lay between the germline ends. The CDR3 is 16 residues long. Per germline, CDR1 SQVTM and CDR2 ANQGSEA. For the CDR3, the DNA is TGCAGCACCCGCGGCGGGATACAAGGGTCCTACAATGAGCAGTTCTTC. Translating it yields CSTRGGIQGSYNEQFF.

CDR3 residues: CASSVVSGGNTQYF. DNA of the CDR3: TGTGCCAGCAGCGTAGTCAGCGGTGGCAATACGCAGTATTTT. The chain couples TRBV9 to TRBJ2-3; possible D gene TRBD2, 5 bases. The germline V gene encodes CDR1 SGDLS and CDR2 YYNGEE. V was cut by 0 bases and J by 7 bases, with 12 bases left in between. The CDR3 has 14 amino acids.

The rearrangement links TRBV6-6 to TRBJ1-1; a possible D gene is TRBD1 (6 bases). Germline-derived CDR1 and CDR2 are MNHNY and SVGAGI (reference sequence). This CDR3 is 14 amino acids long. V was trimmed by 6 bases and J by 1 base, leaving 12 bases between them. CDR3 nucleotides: TGTGCCAGCAGAATTTTGACAGGGAACACTGAAGCTTTCTTT. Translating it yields CASRILTGNTEAFF.

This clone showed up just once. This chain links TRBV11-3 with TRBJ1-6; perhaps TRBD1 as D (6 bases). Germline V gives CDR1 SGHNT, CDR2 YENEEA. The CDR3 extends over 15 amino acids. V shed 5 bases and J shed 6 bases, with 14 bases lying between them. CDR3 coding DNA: TGTGCCAGCAGCACAGGACAGAACACTAATTCACCCCTCCACTTT. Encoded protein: CASSTGQNTNSPLHF. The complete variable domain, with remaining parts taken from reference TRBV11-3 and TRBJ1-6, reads EAGVVQSPRYKIIEKKQPVAFWCNPISGHNTLYWYLQNLGQGPELLIRYENEEAVDDSQLPKDRFSAERLKGVDSTLKIQPAELGDSAVYLCASSTGQNTNSPLHFGNGTRLTVT.

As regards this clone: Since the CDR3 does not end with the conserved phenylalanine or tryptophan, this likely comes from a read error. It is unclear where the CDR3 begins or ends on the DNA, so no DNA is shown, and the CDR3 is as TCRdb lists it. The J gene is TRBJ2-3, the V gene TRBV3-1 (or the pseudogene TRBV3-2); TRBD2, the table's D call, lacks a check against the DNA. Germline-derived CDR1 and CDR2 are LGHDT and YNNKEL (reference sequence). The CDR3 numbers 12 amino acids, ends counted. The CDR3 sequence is CASSPFSGLESP.

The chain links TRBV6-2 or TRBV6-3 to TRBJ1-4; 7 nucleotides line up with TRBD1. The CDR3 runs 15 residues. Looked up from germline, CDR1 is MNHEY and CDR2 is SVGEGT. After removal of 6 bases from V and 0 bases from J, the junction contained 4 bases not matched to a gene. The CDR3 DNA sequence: TGTGCCAGCAGCGGGACAGCTTCAACTAATGAAAAACTGTTTTTT. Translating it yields CASSGTASTNEKLFF.

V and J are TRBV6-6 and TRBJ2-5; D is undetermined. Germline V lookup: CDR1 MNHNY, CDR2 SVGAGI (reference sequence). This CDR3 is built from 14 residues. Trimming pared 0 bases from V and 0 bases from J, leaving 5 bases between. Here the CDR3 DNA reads TGTGCCAGCAGTTACTCGGAGTACCAAGAGACCCAGTACTTC. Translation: CASSYSEYQETQYF.

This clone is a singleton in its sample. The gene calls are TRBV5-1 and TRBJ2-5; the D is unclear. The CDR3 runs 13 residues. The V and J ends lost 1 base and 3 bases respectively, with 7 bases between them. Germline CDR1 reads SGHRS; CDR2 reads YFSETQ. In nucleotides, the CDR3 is TGCGCCAGCAGCTTGCAGAACGAAGAGACCCAGTACTTC. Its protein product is CASSLQNEETQYF.

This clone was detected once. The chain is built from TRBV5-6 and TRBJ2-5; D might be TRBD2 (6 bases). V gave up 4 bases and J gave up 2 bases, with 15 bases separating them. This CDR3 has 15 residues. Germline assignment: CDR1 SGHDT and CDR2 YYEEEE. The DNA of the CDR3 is TGTGCCAGCAGCGGGGGGAATAGGAATCAAGAGACCCAGTACTTC. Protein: CASSGGNRNQETQYF.

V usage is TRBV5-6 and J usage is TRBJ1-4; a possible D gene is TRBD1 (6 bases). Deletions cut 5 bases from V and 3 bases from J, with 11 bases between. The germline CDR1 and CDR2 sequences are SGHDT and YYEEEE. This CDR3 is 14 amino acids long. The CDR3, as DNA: TGTGCCAGCAGATTGACAGGTGCTAATGAAAAACTGTTTTTT. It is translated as CASRLTGANEKLFF.

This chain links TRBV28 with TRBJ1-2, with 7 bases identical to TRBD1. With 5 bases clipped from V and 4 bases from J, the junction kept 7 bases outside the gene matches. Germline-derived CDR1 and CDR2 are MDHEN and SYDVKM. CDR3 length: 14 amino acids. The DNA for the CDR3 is TGTGCCAGCAGTCCTTGGACAGGATCCTATGGCTACACCTTC. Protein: CASSPWTGSYGYTF.

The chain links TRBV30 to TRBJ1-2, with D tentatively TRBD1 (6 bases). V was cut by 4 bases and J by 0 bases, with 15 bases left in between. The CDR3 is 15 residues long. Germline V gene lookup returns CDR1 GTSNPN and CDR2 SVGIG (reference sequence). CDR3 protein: CAWTLAGAANYGYTF. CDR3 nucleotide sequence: TGTGCCTGGACCCTAGCGGGGGCAGCTAACTATGGCTACACCTTC.

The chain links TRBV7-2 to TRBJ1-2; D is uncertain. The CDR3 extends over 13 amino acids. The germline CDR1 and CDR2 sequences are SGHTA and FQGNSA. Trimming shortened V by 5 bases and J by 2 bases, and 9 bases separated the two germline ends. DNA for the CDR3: TGTGCCAGCAGCCCACAGACGAACTATGGCTACACCTTC. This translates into CASSPQTNYGYTF.

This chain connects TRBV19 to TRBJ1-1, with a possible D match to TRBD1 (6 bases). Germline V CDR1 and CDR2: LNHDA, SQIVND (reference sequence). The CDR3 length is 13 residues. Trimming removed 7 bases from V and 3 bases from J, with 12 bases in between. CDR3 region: CASTTGWYTEAFF. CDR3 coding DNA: TGTGCCAGTACAACAGGGTGGTACACTGAAGCTTTCTTT.

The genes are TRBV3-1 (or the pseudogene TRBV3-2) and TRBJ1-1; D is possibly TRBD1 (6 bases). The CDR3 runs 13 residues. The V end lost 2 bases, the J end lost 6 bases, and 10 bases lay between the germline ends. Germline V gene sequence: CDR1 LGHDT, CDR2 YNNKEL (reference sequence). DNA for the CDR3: TGTGCCAGCAGCCAAATACAGGGCTCTGAAGCTTTCTTT. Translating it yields CASSQIQGSEAFF.

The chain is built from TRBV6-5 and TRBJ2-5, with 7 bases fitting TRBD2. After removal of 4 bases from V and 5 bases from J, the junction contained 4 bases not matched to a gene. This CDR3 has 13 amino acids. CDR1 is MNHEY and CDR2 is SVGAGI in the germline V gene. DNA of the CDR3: TGTGCCAGCAGTTTCGGACTAGAGGAGACCCAGTACTTC. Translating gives CASSFGLEETQYF.

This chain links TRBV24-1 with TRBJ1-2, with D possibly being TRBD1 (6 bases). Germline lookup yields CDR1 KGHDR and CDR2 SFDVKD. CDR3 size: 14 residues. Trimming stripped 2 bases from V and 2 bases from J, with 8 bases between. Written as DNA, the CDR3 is TGTGCCACCAGTGATTCCGGGACAAACTATGGCTACACCTTC. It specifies CATSDSGTNYGYTF.

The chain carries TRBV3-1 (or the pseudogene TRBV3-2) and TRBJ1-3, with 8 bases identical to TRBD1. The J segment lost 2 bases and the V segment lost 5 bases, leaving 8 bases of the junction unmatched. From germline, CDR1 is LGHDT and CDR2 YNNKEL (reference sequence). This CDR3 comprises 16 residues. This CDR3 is CASSSITGGPGNTIYF. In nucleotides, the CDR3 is TGTGCCAGCAGCTCCATAACAGGGGGTCCTGGAAACACCATATATTTT.